This T cell receptor (beta chain) was identified during a study of T cells in Graves' hyperthyroidism and ophthalmopathy (dated by TCRdb to between 2019 and 2020). About the full investigation: To identify TCR V-J signatures that set the groups apart, the researchers used a discovery cohort of 90 to 100 patients, made up of 43 with Graves' ophthalmopathy and 55 to 65 with stable Graves' hyperthyroidism. An independent validation cohort of under 20 hyperthyroidism patients and more than 15 patients who later progressed to ophthalmopathy tested prospective prediction of ophthalmopathy. For training and testing, the 100 patients in the discovery cohort were randomly divided in a 7:3 ratio. Thyroid tissue and blood T-cell repertoires from several Graves' hyperthyroidism patients were also compared in the study. After sampling, hyperthyroidism patients received methimazole starting at 30 mg daily, and ophthalmopathy patients received high-dose intravenous methylprednisolone. The paper reports TCR Vbeta CDR3 sequencing of about 140 peripheral blood samples: some 44 ophthalmopathy, roughly 80 hyperthyroidism and roughly 17 progressor patients.

TCR beta CDR3 regions were amplified from RNA transcripts. The first round of RT-PCR for the TCR CDR3 was performed with the HTBI primer set and the Qiagen OneStep RT-PCR kit. A second multiplex PCR round built the libraries, followed by size selection and purification. Libraries were sequenced paired-end with 100 bp reads on an Illumina HiSeq2000. The paper's processing steps were these. SOAPnuke was used to process the raw data, removing reads that contained adapters or uncalled bases, had a mean Phred below 15, or lacked an exact match to the constant primer or identifier. High-quality paired reads were merged with COPE v1.2.5, and unique nucleotide sequences were defined as clonotypes. MiTCR v1.1 was used to align clonotypes to the IMGT TRBV, TRBD and TRBJ reference segments. The analysis included only V-J combinations with a frequency above 0.0001, which together covered 99% to 99.2% of the repertoires. A TCS score was defined as the ratio between F50 (clonal expansion) and ExV (chaos), using BLOSUM62-based TCRdist between CDR3 peptides within each V-J. Welch's t-statistics and random forest reduced 500 to 550 V-J features to around 14, which were used in a naive Bayes classifier (R e1071). The similarity between thyroid and blood repertoires was quantified using the Morisita-Horn index. Using fastp at Q25 and MiXCR, TCRdb reprocessed the public reads and kept productive beta chains. Each entry merges the rows of one CDR3 protein and shows their most common DNA and genes. TCRdb assigned the V and J calls; the authors' analysis was not used. A total of a few hundred thousand distinct CDR3 sequences appear in this sample, about 45% of them only once. The biggest ten clones account for over 15% of the sample.

CDR3 length: 12 amino acids, cysteine to phenylalanine. The CDR3 DNA has 36 bases and is translated from base 1. V loses 5 bases of germline sequence and J loses 5 bases, and the interval between the two ends is 7 bases. Notes on this clonotype: The antigen it recognizes is unknown. Within one base of it there is no much larger clone, and no base qualities were kept.

The full study reports these points: Blood samples also contained most of the expanded thyroid clonotypes (frequency above 0.001), which suggests that blood repertoires may reflect thyroid immune responses. In cross-validation, a model built on a 13 V-J signature told ophthalmopathy apart from stable hyperthyroidism with about 90% sensitivity and 81% to 82% specificity, and in testing the same model reached 80%/75%. No statistical method was used to set the sample size in advance, and investigators knew the group allocation. In validation, progression to ophthalmopathy was predicted by the model with almost 71% sensitivity and 72% to 80% specificity, a median of roughly six months before onset.

The study excluded patients with uncontrolled infections, other autoimmune diseases, pregnancy or lactation. Diagnoses relied on clinical symptoms, serum thyroxine and TRAb, thyroid ultrasound and orbital computed tomography. Total RNA was extracted with Trizol reagent, and quality was checked on an Agilent 2100 Bioanalyzer. The sequencing sample was made of peripheral blood or thyroid tissue (not recorded which). This clonotype was sampled from an adult woman with Graves' disease, either hyperthyroidism or ophthalmopathy (not recorded which). The chain couples TRBV12-3 or TRBV12-4 to TRBJ1-5, with no confident D gene call. CDR3 reads: CASSPMDQPQHF. In nucleotides, the sequence is TGTGCCAGCAGTCCTATGGATCAGCCCCAGCATTTT.